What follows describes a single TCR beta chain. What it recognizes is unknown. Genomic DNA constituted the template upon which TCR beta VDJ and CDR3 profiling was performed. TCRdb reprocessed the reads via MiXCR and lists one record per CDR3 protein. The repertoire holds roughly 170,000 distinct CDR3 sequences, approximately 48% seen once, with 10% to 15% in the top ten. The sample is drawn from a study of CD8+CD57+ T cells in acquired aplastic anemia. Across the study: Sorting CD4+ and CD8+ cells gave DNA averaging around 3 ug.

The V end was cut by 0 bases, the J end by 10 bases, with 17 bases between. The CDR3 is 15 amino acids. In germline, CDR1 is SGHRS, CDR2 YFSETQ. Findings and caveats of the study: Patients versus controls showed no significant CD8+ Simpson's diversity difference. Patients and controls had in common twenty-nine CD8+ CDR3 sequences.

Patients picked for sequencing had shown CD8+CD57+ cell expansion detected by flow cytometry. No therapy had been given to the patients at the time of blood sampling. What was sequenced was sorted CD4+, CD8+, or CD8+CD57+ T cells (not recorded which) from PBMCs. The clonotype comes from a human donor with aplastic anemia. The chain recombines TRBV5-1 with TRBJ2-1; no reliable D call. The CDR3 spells CASSLAGPRRGEQFF. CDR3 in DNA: TGCGCCAGCAGCTTGGCTGGGCCCCGGAGAGGCGAGCAGTTCTTC.